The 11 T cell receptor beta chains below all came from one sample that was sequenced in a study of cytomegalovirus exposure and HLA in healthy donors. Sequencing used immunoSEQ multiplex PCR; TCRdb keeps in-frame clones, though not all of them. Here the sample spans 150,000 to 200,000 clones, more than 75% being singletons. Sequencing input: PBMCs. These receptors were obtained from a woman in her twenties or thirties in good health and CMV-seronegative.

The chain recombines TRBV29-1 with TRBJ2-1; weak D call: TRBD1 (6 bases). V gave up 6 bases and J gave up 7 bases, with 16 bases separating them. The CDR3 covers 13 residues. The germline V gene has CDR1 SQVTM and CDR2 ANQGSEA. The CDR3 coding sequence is TGCAGCGTCCGTCCCGGGACACCTAATGAGCAGTTCTTC. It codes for CSVRPGTPNEQFF.

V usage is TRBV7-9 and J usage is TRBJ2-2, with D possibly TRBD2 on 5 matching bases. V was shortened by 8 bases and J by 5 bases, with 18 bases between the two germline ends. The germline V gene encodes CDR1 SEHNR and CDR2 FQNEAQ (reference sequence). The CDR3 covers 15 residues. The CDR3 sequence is CASAVGEFDTGELFF. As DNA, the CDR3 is TGTGCCAGCGCCGTCGGGGAGTTCGATACCGGGGAGCTGTTTTTT.

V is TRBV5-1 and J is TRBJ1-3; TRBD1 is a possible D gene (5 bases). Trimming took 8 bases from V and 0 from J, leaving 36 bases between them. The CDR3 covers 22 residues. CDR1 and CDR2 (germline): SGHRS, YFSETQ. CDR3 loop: CARWACFVSKRSVQDSGNTIYF. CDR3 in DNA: TGCGCCAGGTGGGCCTGTTTTGTTTCGAAACGATCAGTACAGGACTCTGGAAACACCATATATTTT.

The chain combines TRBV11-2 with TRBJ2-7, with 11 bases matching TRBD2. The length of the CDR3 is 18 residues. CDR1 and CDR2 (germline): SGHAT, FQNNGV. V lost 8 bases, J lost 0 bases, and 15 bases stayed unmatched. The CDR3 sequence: CASGQGRLAGGYSYEQYF. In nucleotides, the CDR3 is TGTGCCAGCGGCCAGGGCAGGCTAGCGGGGGGATACTCCTACGAGCAGTACTTC.

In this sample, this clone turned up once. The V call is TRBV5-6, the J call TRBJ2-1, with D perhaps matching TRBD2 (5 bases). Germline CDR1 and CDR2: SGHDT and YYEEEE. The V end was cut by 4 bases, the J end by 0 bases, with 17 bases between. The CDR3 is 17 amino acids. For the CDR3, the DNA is TGTGCCAGCAGCCCTGAGGGAGCGCGTAGCTCCTACAATGAGCAGTTCTTC. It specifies CASSPEGARSSYNEQFF.

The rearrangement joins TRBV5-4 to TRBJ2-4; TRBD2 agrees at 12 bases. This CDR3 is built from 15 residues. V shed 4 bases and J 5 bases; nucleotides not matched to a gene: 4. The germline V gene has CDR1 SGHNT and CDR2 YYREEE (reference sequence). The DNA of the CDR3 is TGTGCCAGCAGCCTAGCGGGGGGGCGTGAAAACATTCAGTACTTC. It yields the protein CASSLAGGRENIQYF.

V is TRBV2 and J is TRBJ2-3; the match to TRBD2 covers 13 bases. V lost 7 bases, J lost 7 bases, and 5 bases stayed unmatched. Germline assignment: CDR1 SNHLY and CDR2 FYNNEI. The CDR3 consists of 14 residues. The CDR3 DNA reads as TGTGCCAGCAAACTAGCGGGGGGGCAGAATACGCAGTATTTT. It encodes CASKLAGGQNTQYF.

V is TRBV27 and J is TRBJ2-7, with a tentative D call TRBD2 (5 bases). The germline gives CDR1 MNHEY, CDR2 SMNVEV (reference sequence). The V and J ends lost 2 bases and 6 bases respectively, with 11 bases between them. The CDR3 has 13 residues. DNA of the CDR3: TGTGCCAGCAGTTTAGTGGTCCGGGGCGAGCAGTACTTC. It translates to CASSLVVRGEQYF.

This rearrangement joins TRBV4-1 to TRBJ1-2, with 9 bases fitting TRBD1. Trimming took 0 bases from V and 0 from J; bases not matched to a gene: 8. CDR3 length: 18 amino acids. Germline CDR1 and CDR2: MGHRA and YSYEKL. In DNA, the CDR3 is TGCGCCAGCAGCCAAGAGGGACAGGGACATGATGCTAACTATGGCTACACCTTC. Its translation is CASSQEGQGHDANYGYTF.

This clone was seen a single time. CDR3 bases: TGCAGCGTTGACAGGGGGAAATATGGCTACACCTTC. It codes for CSVDRGKYGYTF. J is TRBJ1-2 and V is TRBV29-1; 7 nucleotides match TRBD1. The CDR3 is made up of 12 amino acids. V shed 3 bases and J 5 bases; nucleotides not matched to a gene: 3. In germline, CDR1 is SQVTM, CDR2 ANQGSEA.

CDR3 residues: CATSRDRGGGANTEAFF. CDR3 nucleotides: TGTGCCACCAGCAGAGATCGAGGGGGGGGAGCGAACACTGAAGCTTTCTTT. The genes are TRBV15 and TRBJ1-1, with D perhaps matching TRBD1 (6 bases). CDR1 LNHNV and CDR2 YYDKDF come from the germline V gene (reference sequence). The CDR3 spans 17 residues. V lost 0 bases to trimming and J lost 1 base, with 15 bases between them. Combining the CDR3 with reference TRBV15 and TRBJ1-1 gives the whole variable domain DAMVIQNPRYQVTQFGKPVTLSCSQTLNHNVMYWYQQKSSQAPKLLFHYYDKDFNNEADTPDNFQSRRPNTSFCFLDIRSPGLGDTAMYLCATSRDRGGGANTEAFFGQGTRLTVV.